The 26 T cell receptor beta chains below all came from one sample that was sequenced in a study of CD8 T cells in Susac syndrome. It was with random hexamers that roughly 0.45 to 1 ug RNA was reverse transcribed. TCRdb reprocessed the immunoSEQ multiplex PCR reads via MiXCR and lists one record per CDR3 protein. This sample has 170,000 or so distinct CDR3 sequences, with 95% to 97% found just once. Material for sequencing was CD4+ T cells from PBMCs. The receptors originated from a human donor with Susac syndrome.

The V call is TRBV6-5, the J call TRBJ1-3, with D unresolved. V lost 3 bases to trimming and J lost 0 bases, with 3 bases between them. Germline values: CDR1 MNHEY, CDR2 SVGAGI. This CDR3 has 13 residues. The CDR3 sequence: CASSYVSGNTIYF. The DNA for the CDR3 is TGTGCCAGCAGTTATGTCTCTGGAAACACCATATATTTT.

In nucleotides, the CDR3 is TGCAGTGCTAGAGGGGAGGTAGCGGGTCGGGAGACCCAGTACTTC. Translating gives CSARGEVAGRETQYF. The gene calls are TRBV20-1 and TRBJ2-5, with 7 bases lining up with TRBD2. Germline values: CDR1 DFQATT, CDR2 SNEGSKA (reference sequence). V shed 1 base, J shed 5 bases, and the junction held 10 bases outside the gene matches. The CDR3 runs 15 residues.

V gene TRBV20-1 combines with J gene TRBJ1-5; weak D call: TRBD1 (6 bases). Trimming cost V 6 bases and J 5 bases, with 20 bases left between them. The CDR3 runs 15 residues. Per germline, CDR1 DFQATT and CDR2 SNEGSKA (reference sequence). The CDR3 DNA reads as TGCAGTGCCAAAGGGGGAAGTACCGTAGATCAGCCCCAGCATTTT. Translated: CSAKGGSTVDQPQHF.

J is TRBJ2-1 and V is TRBV18; TRBD2 might be the D (6 bases). V dropped 0 bases and J dropped 5 bases, with 11 bases sitting between them. The CDR3 runs to 15 residues. Germline V CDR1 and CDR2: KGHSH, LQKENI. The DNA for the CDR3 is TGTGCCAGCTCACCACCTCTAGCGAGAGACAATGAGCAGTTCTTC. This gives the protein CASSPPLARDNEQFF.

The gene calls are TRBV5-1 and TRBJ2-6, with 7 bases aligning to TRBD1. The CDR3 length is 18 residues. Germline V gene lookup returns CDR1 SGHRS and CDR2 YFSETQ. V trimming: 3 bases; J trimming: 0 bases; junction bases outside the gene matches: 9. In DNA, the CDR3 is TGCGCCAGCAGCTGGTACCGGGACAGTGCCTCTGGGGCCAACGTCCTGACTTTC. Its protein product is CASSWYRDSASGANVLTF.

This chain uses TRBV5-6 with TRBJ2-7, with 11 bases that match TRBD1. Trimming at V came to 1 base and at J to 3 bases, leaving 6 bases not matched to a gene. This CDR3 is 16 amino acids long. Germline V gives CDR1 SGHDT, CDR2 YYEEEE. CDR3 sequence: CASSLFVGQGDYEQYF. The CDR3, as DNA: TGTGCCAGCAGCTTGTTTGTGGGACAGGGGGACTACGAGCAGTACTTC. Supplemented by reference TRBV5-6 and TRBJ2-7, the full variable domain reads DAGVTQSPTHLIKTRGQQVTLRCSPKSGHDTVSWYQQALGQGPQFIFQYYEEEERQRGNFPDRFSGHQFPNYSSELNVNALLLGDSALYLCASSLFVGQGDYEQYFGPGTRLTVT.

The CDR3 sequence: CASSQVGGSYEQYV. CDR3 nucleotide sequence: TGTGCCAGCAGCCAAGTTGGGGGCTCCTACGAGCAGTACGTC. This sequence joins TRBV3-1 and TRBJ2-7; D is possibly TRBD1 or TRBD2 (5 bases each). Between the trimmed V and J ends, which lost 1 base and 0 bases, there was a span of 7 bases. The germline gives CDR1 LGHDT, CDR2 YNNKEL (reference sequence). This CDR3 is 14 amino acids long.

For the CDR3, the DNA is TGCAGCGTTAAGGACAGGGGAGGCAATCAGCCCCAGCATTTT. Its translation: CSVKDRGGNQPQHF. J is TRBJ1-5 and V is TRBV29-1; TRBD1 aligns across 9 bases. CDR1 and CDR2 from the germline V gene are SQVTM and ANQGSEA. The V segment lost 5 bases and the J segment 2 bases; nucleotides outside the gene matches: 4. The CDR3 runs to 14 residues.

The chain uses TRBV6-2 or TRBV6-3 and TRBJ2-5, with 9 bases matching TRBD1. CDR3 length equals 17 residues. CDR1 is MNHEY and CDR2 is SVGEGT in the germline V gene. With V trimmed by 0 bases and J by 3 bases, 8 bases remained unmatched. Here the CDR3 DNA reads TGTGCCAGCAGTTACTCTTGGGACAGGGAGGATAAAGAGACCCAGTACTTC. It codes for CASSYSWDREDKETQYF.

This clonotype has just a few counts. This chain connects TRBV4-2 to TRBJ1-2; 7 bases are shared with TRBD1. CDR1 LGHNA and CDR2 YNFKEQ come from the germline V gene. The CDR3 covers 13 residues. Losses at the gene ends were 4 bases for V and 4 bases for J; bases not matched to a gene: 3. This chain's CDR3 is CASSPGQSYGYTF. For the CDR3, the DNA is TGTGCCAGCAGCCCGGGACAGTCCTATGGCTACACCTTC.

V and J are TRBV12-3 or TRBV12-4 and TRBJ2-1, with D possibly matching TRBD1 (6 bases). The germline V and J ends were trimmed by 5 bases and 0 bases, with 17 bases remaining between them. CDR3 size: 17 residues. CDR3 residues: CASSPTLDRSSYNEQFF. The CDR3 DNA reads TGTGCCAGCAGTCCGACTCTTGACAGGAGCTCCTACAATGAGCAGTTCTTC.

In DNA form, the CDR3 reads TGTGCCAGCAGTCCGATTGGACTAGCGGGAGCCACGAGCACAGATACGCAGTATTTT. Protein sequence: CASSPIGLAGATSTDTQYF. V and J are TRBV6-1 and TRBJ2-3; 13 nucleotides line up with TRBD2. The CDR3 extends over 19 amino acids. Looked up from germline, CDR1 is MNHNS and CDR2 is SASEGT. J gave up 0 bases and V 5 bases, and 11 bases lay outside the gene matches.

The chain combines TRBV28 with TRBJ2-1, with D tentatively TRBD1 or TRBD2 (5 bases each). The CDR3 has 16 residues. V lost 10 bases, J lost 3 bases, and 22 bases lay in between. CDR1 and CDR2 (germline): MDHEN, SYDVKM. This CDR3 reads CATRPEWGSNYNEQFF. CDR3 sequence (DNA): TGTGCCACCCGTCCCGAGTGGGGGAGTAACTACAATGAGCAGTTCTTC.

This rearrangement joins TRBV5-1 to TRBJ2-7; 8 nucleotides agree with TRBD1. This CDR3 has 16 amino acids. Germline CDR1 reads SGHRS; CDR2 reads YFSETQ. Germline trimming cut 0 bases from V and 2 bases from J; bases unmatched to any gene: 7. The CDR3 DNA follows: TGCGCCAGCAGCTTGGCCCCGGTGACAGGGGCCTACGAGCAGTACTTC. This encodes CASSLAPVTGAYEQYF.

The genes are TRBV7-2 and TRBJ2-7, with TRBD1 as a possible D gene (6 bases). Germline values: CDR1 SGHTA, CDR2 FQGNSA. Trimming removed 4 bases at V and 10 bases at J, with 14 bases between. The CDR3 covers 12 residues. The CDR3 is CASSSSRQDQYF. As DNA, the CDR3 is TGTGCCAGCAGCTCCTCACGACAGGATCAGTACTTC.

The chain combines TRBV6-6 with TRBJ1-1; 8 nucleotides align to TRBD1. Germline V gene lookup returns CDR1 MNHNY and CDR2 SVGAGI (reference sequence). The CDR3 extends over 13 amino acids. V shed 2 bases, J shed 10 bases, and the junction held 6 bases outside the gene matches. The CDR3, as DNA: TGTGCCAGCAGTTACCAGGACAGGGAACGAGCTTTCTTT. Translated, it gives CASSYQDRERAFF.

This clonotype was picked up one time. This chain joins TRBV15 and TRBJ2-1; D gene uncertain. V was cut by 1 base and J by 6 bases, with 10 bases left in between. Looked up from germline, CDR1 is LNHNV and CDR2 is YYDKDF (reference sequence). This CDR3 has 14 residues. The CDR3 region has the DNA TGTGCCACCAGCAGAGGTGGGGTGGGCAATGAGCAGTTCTTC. Translation: CATSRGGVGNEQFF.

The chain joins TRBV12-3 or TRBV12-4 to TRBJ2-1; TRBD1 agrees at 9 bases. V dropped 2 bases and J dropped 0; count of bases not matched to a gene: 5. The CDR3 runs 17 residues. CDR3 DNA sequence: TGTGCCAGCAGTTTAAATCCGGGACAGGGCTCCTACAATGAGCAGTTCTTC. This codes for CASSLNPGQGSYNEQFF.

The chain employs TRBV19 and TRBJ1-1; a weak D match, TRBD1 (6 bases). Trimming left V 5 bases short and J 1 base short, with 14 bases between. CDR3 length: 15 residues. Germline-derived CDR1 and CDR2 are LNHDA and SQIVND (reference sequence). DNA for the CDR3: TGTGCCAGTAGTGACACAGGGAAGGGGAACACTGAAGCTTTCTTT. It translates to CASSDTGKGNTEAFF.

This chain uses TRBV28 with TRBJ2-3; D tentatively fits TRBD1 or TRBD2 (6 bases each). In germline, CDR1 is MDHEN, CDR2 SYDVKM. This CDR3 is built from 16 residues. V was shortened by 4 bases and J by 1 base, with 15 bases between the two germline ends. As DNA, the CDR3 is TGTGCCAGCAGTTCGGGGGCTGTGGTAGGCACAGATACGCAGTATTTT. This codes for CASSSGAVVGTDTQYF.

The chain joins TRBV7-2 to TRBJ2-5; D gene unclear. The CDR3 is made up of 15 amino acids. CDR1 SGHTA and CDR2 FQGNSA come from the germline V gene. V gave up 1 base and J gave up 2 bases, with 11 bases separating them. The CDR3 protein is CASSLGGGGQETQYF. The CDR3 DNA reads TGTGCCAGCAGCTTAGGGGGTGGTGGACAAGAGACCCAGTACTTC.

The J gene is TRBJ2-7, the V gene TRBV9, with D possibly TRBD1 on 6 matching bases. Germline V gives CDR1 SGDLS, CDR2 YYNGEE. V dropped 3 bases and J dropped 6 bases, with 19 bases sitting between them. The CDR3 covers 15 residues. CDR3: CASSAQTGGIGEQYF. CDR3 bases: TGTGCCAGCAGCGCGCAGACAGGTGGGATAGGCGAGCAGTACTTC. Together with reference TRBV9 and TRBJ2-7, the CDR3 gives the full variable domain: DSGVTQTPKHLITATGQRVTLRCSPRSGDLSVYWYQQSLDQGLQFLIQYYNGEERAKGNILERFSAQQFPDLHSELNLSSLELGDSALYFCASSAQTGGIGEQYFGPGTRLTVT.

This chain uses TRBV7-9 with TRBJ1-3; possible D gene TRBD1, 5 bases. Trimming left V 8 bases short and J 2 bases short, with 16 bases between. In germline, CDR1 is SEHNR, CDR2 FQNEAQ (reference sequence). The CDR3 is 15 residues long. CDR3 amino acids: CASRNPRGTGNTIYF. In nucleotides, the CDR3 is TGTGCCAGCCGTAATCCGAGGGGAACTGGAAACACCATATATTTT.

The V gene is TRBV20-1, the J gene TRBJ2-7, with a tentative D call TRBD2 (5 bases). Germline V gene data show CDR1 as DFQATT and CDR2 as SNEGSKA (reference sequence). The V end lost 7 bases, the J end lost 0 bases, and 13 bases lay between the germline ends. The CDR3 extends over 13 amino acids. This chain's CDR3 is CSVHSVSSYEQYF. The CDR3 DNA reads TGCAGTGTCCATAGCGTGAGCTCCTACGAGCAGTACTTC.

The chain has TRBV6-2 or TRBV6-3 and TRBJ1-5; D is unresolved. The CDR3 has 14 residues. Trimming left V 7 bases short and J 7 bases short, with 17 bases between. Germline loops: CDR1 MNHEY, CDR2 SVGEGT. DNA of the CDR3: TGTGCCAGCATGGGCCCCACCTTCGGACAGCCCCAGCATTTT. This codes for CASMGPTFGQPQHF.

The count of this clonotype is one. The V and J genes are TRBV7-9 and TRBJ2-7; perhaps D is TRBD1 or TRBD2 (5 bases each). This CDR3 contains 15 residues. The V gene lost 2 bases and the J gene lost 2 bases, with 13 bases spanning the gap. CDR1 is SEHNR and CDR2 is FQNEAQ in the germline V gene (reference sequence). CDR3 sequence: CASSLFRDGTYEQYF. CDR3 DNA sequence: TGTGCCAGCAGCTTATTCCGGGACGGCACCTACGAGCAGTACTTC.